This T cell receptor (beta chain) stems from a study of T cell responses to AZD1222 COVID-19 vaccine (dated by TCRdb to the early 2020s). With respect to the entire study: AZD1222 recipients with second doses at about 4 weeks or about 12 weeks were pooled, because spike-specific TCR depth and breadth did not differ between schedules. Trial participants were enrolled by age into 18-55, 56-69 and 70-plus year subgroups, with roughly 160, 29 and 62 TCR-sequenced participants respectively. TCR sequencing was performed for approximately 240 trial participants, of whom about 200 were given two doses of AZD1222 and approximately 26 were given two doses of MenACWY control vaccine.

Reading the label with the study, this specimen's time point is: baseline before first vaccination. The vaccinee samples were drawn from two UK trials, COV001 and COV002, one of which was a single-blind randomized controlled phase 2/3 trial testing AZD1222 (ChAdOx1 nCoV-19) in healthy adults. Trial participant PBMC samples were collected at day 0 and day 28 after the second dose for TCRbeta chain sequencing. The CDR3 regions of human TCRbeta chains were subjected to immunosequencing. As for the authors' bioinformatics: TCRs in the repertoires were matched against a reference library of SARS-CoV-2-specific TCRs that had been generated with the MIRA antigen-specificity platform. Breadth meant the fraction of unique TCRs that were SARS-CoV-2-associated, whereas depth meant the fraction of total T cells that were SARS-CoV-2-associated. Using the MIRA data, each spike-specific TCR was mapped to the spike region that the TCR reacts to and placed in a CD4 or CD8 class. Log10-transformed breadth and depth values were compared by one-way ANOVA with Sidak's multiple comparisons tests. TCRdb stores this immuneACCESS table with in-frame sequences only. Part of the clones is absent; in the studies checked, under half of the shortfall reflects unresolved V genes, and no reason is known for the rest. From that table come the V and J calls and clone size; the DNA was used to work out D and trimming. This sample lists about 110,000 clones; approximately 85% were detected once. The top ten constitute 4% to 5% of the sample.

Study-wide findings and limitations: In the small 56-69-year group, the increase in depth fell short of significance, most likely because of low power. Because no samples from the day 14 peak response were available, repertoires could be characterized only after the peak T cell response. Conclusions about previously exposed vaccinees were limited because only 6 or 7 AZD1222 recipients were SARS-CoV-2 seropositive at baseline. Most participants were white British and females outnumbered males, and the authors suggested that clonal diversity may have been underestimated. Epitopes outside the regions mutated in the B.1.351 and B.1.1.7 variants were reportedly recognized by nearly half of the unique spike-specific TCRs. Vaccine-associated CD4 TCRs spanned the whole spike protein, with dominant responses in regions 160-218 and 743-854. A significant rise in spike-specific TCR breadth and depth was observed after two AZD1222 doses relative to day 0 and relative to MenACWY recipients.

Cut back by 2 bases and 4 bases, the V and J ends lie 14 bases apart. The CDR3, cysteine through phenylalanine, is 15 amino acids long. CDR3 DNA is the only sequence kept; it has 45 bases, read in frame from the first base. The germline V gene supplies CDR1 SNHLY and CDR2 FYNNEI. The table lists this clone with a few counts. There is no known antigen for this receptor. Within one base of it there is no much larger clone, and no base qualities were kept. The source material was peripheral blood, sampled on day 0 of AZD1222 vaccination. The source of this sequence is an adult in good health. The chain links TRBV2 with TRBJ1-2; matching of 5 bases hints at TRBD1 as the D gene. This receptor carries the CDR3 CASSESKGRSYGYTF. The base sequence is TGTGCCAGCAGTGAAAGTAAGGGGCGTAGCTATGGCTACACCTTC.